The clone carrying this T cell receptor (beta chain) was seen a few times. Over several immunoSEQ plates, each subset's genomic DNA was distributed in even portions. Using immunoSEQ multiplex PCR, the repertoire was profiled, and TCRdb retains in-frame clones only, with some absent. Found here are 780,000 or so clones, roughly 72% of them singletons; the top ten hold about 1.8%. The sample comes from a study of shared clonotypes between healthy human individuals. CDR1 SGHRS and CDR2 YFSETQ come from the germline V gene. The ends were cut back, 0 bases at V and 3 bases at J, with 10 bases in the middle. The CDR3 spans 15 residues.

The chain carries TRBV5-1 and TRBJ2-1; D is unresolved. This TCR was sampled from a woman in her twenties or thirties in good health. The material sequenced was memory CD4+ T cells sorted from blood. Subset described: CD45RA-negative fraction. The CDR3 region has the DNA TGCGCCAGCAGCTTGGATTCCCAGAACTACAATGAGCAGTTCTTC. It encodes CASSLDSQNYNEQFF. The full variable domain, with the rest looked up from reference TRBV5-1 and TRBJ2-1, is KAGVTQTPRYLIKTRGQQVTLSCSPISGHRSVSWYQQTPGQGLQFLFEYFSETQRNKGNFPGRFSGRQFSNSRSEMNVSTLELGDSALYLCASSLDSQNYNEQFFGPGTRLTVL.